These T cell receptor beta chains were read from a single sample in a study of T cell changes during pregnancy in multiple sclerosis. TCRdb's table, derived via immunoSEQ multiplex PCR, lists solely in-frame clones and lacks some. The sample lists 85,000 to 100,000 clones; roughly 92% were seen once. The sequences come from peripheral blood, collected in the first trimester of pregnancy. The origin of the receptors is a female donor with multiple sclerosis, enrolled in a pregnancy study. Both conserved end residues are part of each CDR3. The D gene is left open where the match is weak.

v_gene,d_gene,CDR3aa
TRBV18,NA,CASSPTGSYEQYF
TRBV5-1,TRBD2,CASRFSGTYEQYF
TRBV10-3,NA,CAISGGQGTYEQYF
TRBV5-1,TRBD1,CASRPQTGGTEAFF
TRBV6-1,TRBD1,CASVIVDRGPYEQYF
TRBV9,NA,CASSVGALGNNEQFF
TRBV6-6,NA,CASSYIETTYF
TRBV5-4,TRBD2,CASSGLAGNEQFF
TRBV19,NA,CASSATGSGNTIYF
TRBV28,NA,CASRGGSYNEQFF
TRBV19,NA,CASSPRINYEQYF
TRBV18,NA,CASSPGGRGQETQYF
TRBV28,NA,CASSLFEQGSDTEAFF
TRBV28,TRBD2,CAHSAGVIYEQYF
TRBV7-8,TRBD1,CASSPGQTYEQYF
TRBV14,NA,CASSQELGENTGELFF
TRBV7-9,NA,CASSSTRDTQYF
TRBV4-1,NA,CASSPPDTPVYEQYF
TRBV5-1,TRBD1,CASSLAKDRGTVREKLFF
TRBV7-2,NA,CASSLVTRGYEQYF
TRBV7-2,NA,CASSLEGRSTDTQYF
TRBV4-1,TRBD1,CASSQATGSLNTEAFF
TRBV5-1,TRBD1,CASSPGQGPYEQYF
TRBV11-1,NA,CASSITGGSYEQYF
TRBV29-1,TRBD1,CSVPGQANNEQFF
TRBV5-1,TRBD2,CASSLTSGSRYEQYF
TRBV25-1,NA,CASSEVRNNEQFF
TRBV5-1,NA,CASSFGGLDQETQYF
TRBV5-1,NA,CASSTNTDNEQFF
TRBV29-1,NA,CSVGRAPGTGELFF
TRBV30,TRBD1,CAWSVGDRTQETQYF
TRBV9,TRBD2,CASSGQGLAGYNEQFF
TRBV7-9,NA,CASSLPRRVETQYF
TRBV6-1,NA,CASSEGTGGTDTQYF
TRBV15,TRBD1,CATSSQGRTEAFF
TRBV18,NA,CASSPHFRQDYNEQFF
TRBV19,NA,CASSISGLSTDTQYF
TRBV9,NA,CASSAHVGGYTF
TRBV28,NA,CASSWTRLGYGYTF
TRBV11-2,NA,CASSLNLQPRENTEAFF
TRBV6-5,NA,CASSFRGNEQFF
TRBV7-2,NA,CARRSGVDTGELFF
TRBV6-5,TRBD1,CASSSPDRGNEQFF
TRBV29-1,NA,CSVAGQILKETQYF
TRBV27,NA,CASSLYEGVTGYEQYF
TRBV4-3,TRBD2,CASSQDQGAGGYEQYF
TRBV4-2,NA,CASSPRGGDEQYF
TRBV27,NA,CASSLLGRLNYGYTF
TRBV19,TRBD1,CASSIQEGAGDGYTF
TRBV7-2,TRBD2,CASSLASTSGSRVVGWAQYF